The 14 T cell receptor beta chains listed next were all sequenced from one sample in a study of blood T cell repertoires in COVID-19. Only in-frame clones appear in the TCRdb table, and some are missing; sequencing was by immunoSEQ multiplex PCR. The sample shows hundreds of thousands of clones, nearly 90% of them seen only once. Sequenced: PBMCs or T cells enriched from blood (not recorded which). The receptor set was obtained from a woman aged 18 to 35 with acute COVID-19.

The chain is built from TRBV13 and TRBJ2-7; D not resolved. CDR3 length: 14 residues. The germline V gene has CDR1 PRHDT and CDR2 FYEKMQ (reference sequence). V was shortened by 2 bases and J by 3 bases, with 11 bases between the two germline ends. The CDR3 reads CASSLRNLNYEQYF. CDR3 DNA sequence: TGTGCCAGCAGCTTACGTAACCTAAACTACGAGCAGTACTTC.

J is TRBJ2-7 and V is TRBV28; 7 nucleotides line up with TRBD1. Germline V gene sequence: CDR1 MDHEN, CDR2 SYDVKM. V lost 6 bases and J lost 0; bases outside the gene matches: 17. The CDR3 is made up of 18 amino acids. CDR3 in DNA: TGTGCCAGCAGCCGCAACGACCACAGGGGTCCTCACTCCTACGAGCAGTACTTC. It translates to CASSRNDHRGPHSYEQYF. Full variable domain (missing parts from reference TRBV28 and TRBJ2-7): DVKVTQSSRYLVKRTGEKVFLECVQDMDHENMFWYRQDPGLGLRLIYFSYDVKMKEKGDIPEGYSVSREKKERFSLILESASTNQTSMYLCASSRNDHRGPHSYEQYFGPGTRLTVT.

This chain uses TRBV19 with TRBJ1-5, with D possibly matching TRBD1 (6 bases). Trimming took 4 bases from V and 1 from J, leaving 14 bases between them. The CDR3 contains 16 residues. In germline, CDR1 is LNHDA, CDR2 SQIVND (reference sequence). CDR3 region: CASSTRDKVSNQPQHF. The CDR3, as DNA: TGTGCCAGTAGTACTAGGGACAAGGTGAGCAATCAGCCCCAGCATTTT. Supplemented by reference TRBV19 and TRBJ1-5, the full variable domain reads DGGITQSPKYLFRKEGQNVTLSCEQNLNHDAMYWYRQDPGQGLRLIYYSQIVNDFQKGDIAEGYSVSREKKESFPLTVTSAQKNPTAFYLCASSTRDKVSNQPQHFGDGTRLSIL.

Comment on this clone: One end of the junction does not line up with germline, which may come from a read error. V gene TRBV7-7 combines with J gene TRBJ2-1; 11 nucleotides align to TRBD2. The CDR3 loop spans 16 amino acids. Germline V gene data show CDR1 as SSHAT and CDR2 as FNYEAQ (reference sequence). The CDR3 sequence is CASSLAGLADYNEQFF. CDR3 coding DNA: TGTGCTAGCAGCTTAGCGGGACTAGCGGACTACAATGAGCAGTTCTTC.

V and J are TRBV5-1 and TRBJ2-7; 11 bases align to TRBD2. The CDR3 consists of 15 residues. CDR1 is SGHRS, CDR2 YFSETQ, per germline. Trimming at V came to 3 bases and at J to 4 bases, leaving 6 bases not matched to a gene. The CDR3 reads CASSSSSGGRYEQYF. For the CDR3, the DNA is TGCGCCAGCAGCTCATCTAGCGGGGGGCGGTACGAGCAGTACTTC.

This rearrangement joins TRBV29-1 to TRBJ2-3; TRBD2 agrees at 10 bases. This CDR3 contains 14 residues. J lost 0 bases, V lost 4 bases, and 1 base had no gene match. Germline V CDR1 and CDR2: SQVTM, ANQGSEA. CDR3 sequence (DNA): TGCAGCGTTGCGACTAGCGGGAGCACAGATACGCAGTATTTT. This encodes CSVATSGSTDTQYF.

The chain joins TRBV18 to TRBJ2-5; a possible D gene is TRBD2 (6 bases). This CDR3 is 13 amino acids long. Germline CDR1 reads KGHSH; CDR2 reads LQKENI. V was pared by 4 bases and J by 2 bases, with 8 bases between. The CDR3, as DNA: TGTGCCAGCTCACTACGGGGGCAAGAGACCCAGTACTTC. Amino acids: CASSLRGQETQYF.

This clone was observed a single time. The chain uses TRBV28 and TRBJ1-2; a weak D match, TRBD1 (6 bases). V lost 9 bases, J lost 8 bases, and 22 bases lay in between. CDR1 MDHEN and CDR2 SYDVKM come from the germline V gene. The CDR3 covers 14 residues. DNA of the CDR3: TGTGCCAGTTTAGACGGCGGGGGGCTAAAAGGCTACACCTTC. This sequence encodes CASLDGGGLKGYTF.

CDR3 DNA sequence: TGTGCTAGTGGTCCCGACTCGAGTGGGTACAATGAGCAGTTCTTC. Its protein product is CASGPDSSGYNEQFF. The V gene is TRBV12-5, the J gene TRBJ2-1; D call uncertain. Trimming stripped 5 bases from V and 4 bases from J, with 15 bases between. CDR3 length: 15 amino acids. CDR1 is LGHNT, CDR2 FRNRAP, per germline.

The CDR3, as DNA: TGTGCCAGCAGTGCACAGGGGGCGAGTAATGAAAAACTGTTTTTT. Translated: CASSAQGASNEKLFF. V usage is TRBV2 and J usage is TRBJ1-4; 9 bases agree with TRBD1. Germline CDR1 reads SNHLY; CDR2 reads FYNNEI. V was pared by 4 bases and J by 4 bases, with 4 bases of the junction left unmatched. The CDR3 is made up of 15 amino acids.

The CDR3 loop reads CASRPGSLAGEPDTQYF. Written as DNA, the CDR3 is TGTGCCAGCAGGCCAGGGTCACTGGCGGGAGAGCCAGATACGCAGTATTTT. The chain carries TRBV7-6 and TRBJ2-3; TRBD2 agrees at 7 bases. This CDR3 is 17 amino acids long. Trimming removed 6 bases from V and 4 bases from J; junction bases left unmatched: 16. Germline V gene sequence: CDR1 SGHVS, CDR2 FNYEAQ.

This chain uses TRBV7-2 with TRBJ2-1; 10 bases fit TRBD2. The length of the CDR3 is 15 residues. Germline V gene lookup returns CDR1 SGHTA and CDR2 FQGNSA. The ends lost 10 bases at V and 4 bases at J; junction bases unmatched: 10. CDR3 amino acids: CATRGAGGPYNEQFF. The CDR3 DNA follows: TGTGCCACCAGGGGAGCGGGAGGGCCGTACAATGAGCAGTTCTTC. Variable domain in full (rest from reference TRBV7-2 and TRBJ2-1): GAGVSQSPSNKVTEKGKDVELRCDPISGHTALYWYRQSLGQGLEFLIYFQGNSAPDKSGLPSDRFSAERTGGSVSTLTIQRTQQEDSAVYLCATRGAGGPYNEQFFGPGTRLTVL.

The V call is TRBV5-1, the J call TRBJ1-1; 11 positions match TRBD1. Looked up from germline, CDR1 is SGHRS and CDR2 is YFSETQ. The junction had 11 bases not matched to a gene; V was cut back by 6 bases and J by 7 bases. CDR3 length equals 15 residues. This chain's CDR3 is CASNGRTGGSGEAFF. CDR3 in DNA: TGCGCCAGCAACGGGAGGACAGGGGGCTCTGGTGAAGCTTTCTTT.

The chain links TRBV6-5 to TRBJ1-5; 8 bases map to TRBD1. Germline CDR1 MNHEY, CDR2 SVGAGI. V shed 6 bases, J shed 4 bases, and the junction held 5 bases outside the gene matches. The CDR3 length is 14 residues. CDR3: CASRAGGGNQPQHF. The CDR3 coding sequence is TGTGCCAGCAGAGCAGGGGGCGGTAATCAGCCCCAGCATTTT.